A single sample is the source of the 22 T cell receptor beta chains below, sequenced in a study of molecular identifiers for immune sequencing clone quantification. TCRdb re-derived calls from the PCR reads in MiXCR, one entry per CDR3 protein. This sample carries around 480,000 distinct CDR3 sequences, 25% of them seen once, and the ten largest clones take around 0.79%. The sequenced sample was naive CD8+ T cells from blood, with Jurkat cell RNA spiked in. Subset specified: FACS-sorted CD8+CD4-CCR7+CD45RA+ naive T cells. Receptors originate from a human donor in good health. Some libraries in this study had Jurkat cell RNA spiked in.

This clonotype was found a few times. A read error may account for a junction end that differs from germline. This chain connects TRBV7-9 to TRBJ1-1, with D possibly matching TRBD1 (5 bases). In germline, CDR1 is SEHNR, CDR2 FQNEAQ (reference sequence). This CDR3 contains 13 residues. CDR3 bases: TGTGCCAGGGGGGAATTAATGAACACTAAAGCTTTCTTT. It specifies CARGELMNTKAFF.

This clonotype was seen at least ten times. The chain joins TRBV2 to TRBJ2-3, with 11 bases matching TRBD2. Trimming cost V 3 bases and J 6 bases; bases outside gene matches: 5. CDR1 and CDR2 (germline): SNHLY, FYNNEI. This CDR3 spans 15 amino acids. CDR3 nucleotides: TGTGCCAGCAGTGATGGGCTAGCGGGAGGCGATACGCAGTATTTT. This codes for CASSDGLAGGDTQYF.

This clonotype was counted many times. The V gene is TRBV7-9, the J gene TRBJ1-4, with D unclear. The V and J ends lost 11 bases and 7 bases respectively, with 11 bases between them. The CDR3 contains 11 residues. From germline, CDR1 is SEHNR and CDR2 FQNEAQ (reference sequence). CDR3 DNA: TGTGCCTACCGTTCGCGTGAAAAACTGTTTTTT. Encoded protein: CAYRSREKLFF. Combining the CDR3 with reference TRBV7-9 and TRBJ1-4 gives the whole variable domain DTGVSQNPRHKITKRGQNVTFRCDPISEHNRLYWYRQTLGQGPEFLTYFQNEAQLEKSRLLSDRFSAERPKGSFSTLEIQRTEQGDSAMYLCAYRSREKLFFGSGTQLSVL.

Points on this clonotype: Since a much larger clone is just one base distant, this may be a read error. The chain links TRBV7-2 to TRBJ2-5; 9 positions agree with TRBD2. The germline gives CDR1 SGHTA, CDR2 FQGNSA. The CDR3 loop spans 15 amino acids. V was clipped by 5 bases and J by 2 bases; unmatched bases: 6. Written as DNA, the CDR3 is TGTGCCAGCAGCCCGAGGGGACTAGCACAAGAGACCCAGTACTTC. Protein product: CASSPRGLAQETQYF.

This clonotype was seen more than once but under ten times. The chain links TRBV20-1 to TRBJ2-1, with D tentatively TRBD2 (5 bases). CDR1 and CDR2 (germline): DFQATT, SNEGSKA (reference sequence). There are 16 residues in the CDR3. V lost 6 bases and J 2 bases, leaving 20 bases between the germline ends. CDR3 sequence reads: CSANPRSGSAYNEQFF. The CDR3 DNA reads as TGCAGTGCCAATCCAAGGTCGGGGTCTGCCTACAATGAGCAGTTCTTC.

The J gene is TRBJ2-7, the V gene TRBV14; 8 positions match TRBD2. The length of the CDR3 is 16 residues. V lost 0 bases, J lost 0 bases, and 4 bases stayed unmatched. Germline assignment: CDR1 SGHDN and CDR2 FVKESK. The CDR3 bases are TGTGCCAGCAGCCAAGATCCAGCGGGAGACTCCTACGAGCAGTACTTC. Encoded protein: CASSQDPAGDSYEQYF.

This clonotype was seen more than once but under ten times. The chain is built from TRBV3-1 and TRBJ2-3; D not certain. The CDR3 runs 11 residues. V lost 6 bases, J lost 5 bases, and 6 bases lay in between. Germline V gene data show CDR1 as LGHDT and CDR2 as YNNKEL (reference sequence). The CDR3 nucleotides read TGTGCCAGCAGGGACGTAGATACGCAGTATTTT. It specifies CASRDVDTQYF.

The chain employs TRBV7-9 and TRBJ1-1; unclear D gene. CDR1 is SEHNR and CDR2 is FQNEAQ in the germline V gene (reference sequence). The V end lost 5 bases, the J end lost 3 bases, and 16 bases lay between the germline ends. The CDR3 is 15 residues long. Here the CDR3 reads CASSPPWSGYTEAFF. CDR3 bases: TGTGCCAGCAGCCCTCCGTGGTCGGGGTACACTGAAGCTTTCTTT.

V and J are TRBV11-2 and TRBJ2-1; D uncertain. The CDR3 has 12 amino acids. Germline assignment: CDR1 SGHAT and CDR2 FQNNGV. V lost 5 bases, J lost 10 bases, and 12 bases lay in between. The chain's CDR3 is CASSRSLDEQFF. The DNA of the CDR3 is TGTGCCAGCAGCCGCAGTCTCGACGAGCAGTTCTTC.

V and J are TRBV12-3 or TRBV12-4 and TRBJ2-1; possibly TRBD2 for D (6 bases). The CDR3 is 17 residues long. V was trimmed by 3 bases and J by 4 bases, leaving 19 bases between them. This CDR3 is CASSLVLGGDRYNEQFF. In nucleotides, the CDR3 is TGTGCCAGCAGTTTGGTCCTTGGCGGGGATAGATACAATGAGCAGTTCTTC.

This clonotype has ten or more counts. This chain joins TRBV4-1 and TRBJ1-5; no clear D gene. Trimming removed 1 base from V and 2 bases from J, with 3 bases in between. The CDR3 contains 13 residues. The germline CDR1 and CDR2 sequences are MGHRA and YSYEKL. CDR3 loop: CASSQGGNQPQHF. The DNA for the CDR3 is TGCGCCAGCAGCCAAGGAGGCAATCAGCCCCAGCATTTT.

The chain recombines TRBV4-2 with TRBJ2-1; 8 bases are a match to TRBD2. V shed 4 bases, J shed 8 bases, and the junction held 13 bases outside the gene matches. The CDR3 extends over 16 amino acids. CDR1 and CDR2 from the germline V gene are LGHNA and YNFKEQ. The CDR3 DNA reads as TGTGCCAGCAGCCCACGGACTAGCCTCGTCGGTGATGAGCAGTTCTTC. Translated, it gives CASSPRTSLVGDEQFF.

The CDR3 reads CASDYGTSSHEQYF. CDR3 DNA: TGTGCCAGCGACTACGGGACATCGTCCCACGAGCAGTACTTC. This chain connects TRBV6-1 to TRBJ2-7; a possible D gene is TRBD1 (6 bases). Germline lookup yields CDR1 MNHNS and CDR2 SASEGT. V was clipped by 8 bases and J by 5 bases, with 19 bases between them. The CDR3 is 14 residues long.

This clonotype was counted only a few times. This rearrangement joins TRBV12-3 or TRBV12-4 to TRBJ1-1; maybe TRBD1 (6 bases). The CDR3 is 15 amino acids. The ends were cut back, 8 bases at V and 0 bases at J, with 16 bases in the middle. DNA for the CDR3: TGTGCCAGCGCCCAGTCGGGGGCTATGAACACTGAAGCTTTCTTT. Its translation: CASAQSGAMNTEAFF.

This chain uses TRBV3-1 with TRBJ2-5; D remains ambiguous. The CDR3 has 15 residues. The germline CDR1 and CDR2 sequences are LGHDT and YNNKEL (reference sequence). The ends were cut back, 0 bases at V and 0 bases at J, with 8 bases in the middle. The CDR3 DNA reads TGTGCCAGCAGCCAAGATCAGCGATACCAAGAGACCCAGTACTTC. It yields the protein CASSQDQRYQETQYF.

The sample holds a few counts of this clonotype. The genes are TRBV4-1 and TRBJ1-2; 12 bases fit TRBD1. This CDR3 comprises 17 residues. V lost 1 base, J lost 7 bases, and 10 bases stayed unmatched. Germline CDR1 and CDR2: MGHRA and YSYEKL. The CDR3 region has the DNA TGCGCCAGCAGCCAAGGGGACAGGGGGCCCGACCGCTCTGGCTACACCTTC. It translates to CASSQGDRGPDRSGYTF.

The table lists this clonotype with a few counts. The chain couples TRBV28 to TRBJ1-1; no clear D. Germline V gene data show CDR1 as MDHEN and CDR2 as SYDVKM. The CDR3 covers 18 residues. V was pared by 1 base and J by 1 base, with 19 bases between. CDR3 in amino acids: CASSLSLWTQVWNTEAFF. The CDR3 DNA is TGTGCCAGCAGTTTATCTCTCTGGACTCAGGTATGGAACACTGAAGCTTTCTTT.

This clonotype came up a few times. This chain links TRBV20-1 with TRBJ2-7; D ambiguous. V was trimmed by 3 bases and J by 0 bases, leaving 9 bases between them. There are 13 residues in the CDR3. CDR1 is DFQATT and CDR2 is SNEGSKA in the germline V gene (reference sequence). CDR3: CSARGPLSYEQYF. CDR3 sequence (DNA): TGCAGTGCTAGGGGTCCCCTCTCCTACGAGCAGTACTTC.

This clonotype was picked up a small number of times. This chain links TRBV9 with TRBJ2-3; tentative D call: TRBD2 (5 bases). The CDR3 spans 15 residues. Germline values: CDR1 SGDLS, CDR2 YYNGEE. V lost 2 bases, J lost 0 bases, and 10 bases lay in between. DNA of the CDR3: TGTGCCAGCAGCGTTGGGGAGTCTAGCACAGATACGCAGTATTTT. Residues: CASSVGESSTDTQYF.

This clonotype came up a few times. J is TRBJ2-3 and V is TRBV19; 13 positions agree with TRBD2. Germline values: CDR1 LNHDA, CDR2 SQIVND (reference sequence). This CDR3 contains 16 residues. With V trimmed by 5 bases and J by 5 bases, 7 bases remained unmatched. This chain's CDR3 is CASSAGLAGAGDTQYF. CDR3 sequence (DNA): TGTGCCAGTAGTGCAGGACTAGCGGGGGCTGGAGATACGCAGTATTTT.

This clonotype was detected many times. The chain combines TRBV6-6 with TRBJ1-4; 9 bases are shared with TRBD1. CDR1 is MNHNY, CDR2 SVGAGI, per germline (reference sequence). The trim removed 7 bases at V and 16 bases at J, leaving 16 bases unmatched. The CDR3 totals 14 residues. The CDR3 region is CASTPGQGLPLKFF. CDR3 in DNA: TGTGCCAGCACACCGGGACAGGGTCTACCCCTTAAGTTTTTT.

The gene calls are TRBV4-1 and TRBJ2-5; 14 bases are shared with TRBD2. With 4 bases clipped from V and 4 bases from J, the junction kept 14 bases outside the gene matches. This CDR3 comprises 19 residues. CDR1 is MGHRA, CDR2 YSYEKL, per germline. The CDR3 sequence: CASSLLPGLAGASGETQYF. The CDR3 coding sequence is TGCGCCAGCAGCCTCCTACCGGGACTAGCGGGAGCGTCAGGAGAGACCCAGTACTTC.